The source of this T cell receptor beta chain is a study of control samples from healthy donors and cancer patients. The CDR3 covers 15 residues. Germline loops: CDR1 MNHNY, CDR2 SVGAGI (reference sequence). Trimming shortened V by 2 bases and J by 4 bases, and 12 bases separated the two germline ends. Here immunoSEQ multiplex PCR was the method, and the copy in TCRdb shows in-frame clones only, minus some. The sample comprises 25,000 or so clones, 65% to 90% of which are singletons, and approximately 6.3% rests with the top ten. What was sequenced was PBMCs. The clonotype originates from a woman in her sixties with head and neck cancer. The V and J genes are TRBV6-6 and TRBJ1-5; D is uncertain. The CDR3 DNA follows: TGTGCCAGCAGTTACCCTACAGATAAAAATCAGCCCCAGCATTTT. The encoded protein is CASSYPTDKNQPQHF.